This T cell receptor beta chain derives from a study of primary melanoma T cells and metastatic recurrence. Generated by immunoSEQ multiplex PCR, the TCRdb table keeps only in-frame clones and is missing some. The data show roughly 670 clones, about 77% seen once. The specimen sequenced was melanoma tumor tissue. The TCR sequence derives from a human donor with melanoma.

This CDR3 is CASSLLSGFSGNTIYF. For the CDR3, the DNA is TGTGCCAGCAGCTTATTATCCGGATTCTCTGGAAACACCATATATTTT. The chain recombines TRBV11-3 with TRBJ1-3; D ambiguous. Germline CDR1 SGHNT, CDR2 YENEEA. V dropped 2 bases and J dropped 0 bases, with 11 bases sitting between them. This CDR3 has 16 amino acids.